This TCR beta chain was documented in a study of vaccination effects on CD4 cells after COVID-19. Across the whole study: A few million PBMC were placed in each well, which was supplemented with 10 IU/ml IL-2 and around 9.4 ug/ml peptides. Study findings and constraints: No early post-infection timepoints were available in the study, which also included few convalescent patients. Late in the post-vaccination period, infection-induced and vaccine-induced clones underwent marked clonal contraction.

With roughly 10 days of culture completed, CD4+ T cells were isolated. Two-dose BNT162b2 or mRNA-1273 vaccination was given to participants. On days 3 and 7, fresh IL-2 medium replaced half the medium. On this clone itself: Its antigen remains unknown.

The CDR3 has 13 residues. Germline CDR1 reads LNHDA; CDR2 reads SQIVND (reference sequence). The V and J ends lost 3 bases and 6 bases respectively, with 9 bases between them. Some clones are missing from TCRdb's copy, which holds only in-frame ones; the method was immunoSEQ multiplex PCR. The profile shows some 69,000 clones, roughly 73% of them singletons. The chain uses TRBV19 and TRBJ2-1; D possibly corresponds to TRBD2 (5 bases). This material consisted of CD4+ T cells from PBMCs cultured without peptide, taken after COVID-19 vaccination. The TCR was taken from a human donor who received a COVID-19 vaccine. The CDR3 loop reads CASSMSGSNEQFF. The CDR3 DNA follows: TGTGCCAGTAGTATGAGCGGCTCCAATGAGCAGTTCTTC. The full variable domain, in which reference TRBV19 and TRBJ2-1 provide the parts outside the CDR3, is DGGITQSPKYLFRKEGQNVTLSCEQNLNHDAMYWYRQDPGQGLRLIYYSQIVNDFQKGDIAEGYSVSREKKESFPLTVTSAQKNPTAFYLCASSMSGSNEQFFGPGTRLTVL.